The present entry profiles one T cell receptor (beta chain) with its context. TCRdb keeps only in-frame clones here, not all; method: immunoSEQ multiplex PCR. The sample shows roughly 130,000 clones, less than 95% of them seen only once. These data originate in a study of control samples from healthy donors and cancer patients. The CDR3 has 11 residues. Looked up from germline, CDR1 is SNHLY and CDR2 is FYNNEI. Trimming at V came to 8 bases and at J to 9 bases, leaving 3 bases not matched to a gene. The chain employs TRBV2 and TRBJ2-1, with 8 bases that match TRBD2. The sequenced sample consisted of blood. This clonotype was sampled from a man in his thirties or forties in good health. The CDR3, as DNA: TGTGCCAGCCGGGGGGGGTTTGAGCAGTTCTTC. Translation: CASRGGFEQFF.